The present T cell receptor (beta chain) was sequenced within a study of OX40 agonist ivuxolimab in advanced cancers. Study overall: The diagnoses of dose-escalation patients were hepatocellular carcinoma, melanoma, renal cell or head and neck cancer.

CDR1 is MNHEY, CDR2 SMNVEV, per germline (reference sequence). CDR3 size: 14 residues. V was trimmed by 8 bases and J by 4 bases, leaving 17 bases between them. Clones were sequenced by immunoSEQ multiplex PCR, and TCRdb holds only the in-frame ones, with some missing. Of several thousand clones in the sample, roughly 77% were seen once. The chain links TRBV27 to TRBJ2-5; the D is unclear. This sequence was found in an adult with an advanced solid tumor such as melanoma, head and neck, liver or kidney cancer. Sequencing used CD4+ or CD8+ T cells sorted from blood, obtained in a trial of the OX40 agonist ivuxolimab. CDR3 sequence: CASGARARGETQYF. DNA for the CDR3: TGTGCCAGCGGAGCCCGGGCCCGCGGAGAGACCCAGTACTTC.